This is a list of T cell receptor beta chains from one sample in a study of blood T cells in healthy people across ages. TCRdb passed the 5' RACE reads through MiXCR, listing each CDR3 protein once. The sample has some 1.4 million distinct CDR3 sequences, around 42% seen once. Sequencing was performed on blood. These receptors came from a woman aged 18-29 years in good health. CDR3s include the opening cysteine and the closing phenylalanine or tryptophan. A D gene is named only where the DNA matches it firmly. Where a row states a size, it is once, few, many or the class of an expanded clone; other rows omit it.

J gene	V gene	D gene	clone size	CDR3 DNA	CDR3 protein
TRBJ1-4	TRBV20-1	.	once	TGCAGTGCTAGAGGTACCAGGACTCGGCGAGAAAAACTGTTTTTT	CSARGTRTRREKLFF
TRBJ2-1	TRBV7-2	TRBD2	few	TGTGCCAGCACCACTAGGGGCGGGAGGGCCCAAAATGAGCAGTTCTTC	CASTTRGGRAQNEQFF
TRBJ2-4	TRBV28	.	few	TGTGCCAGCGGAGTGGGGAACATTCAGTACTTC	CASGVGNIQYF
TRBJ1-2	TRBV29-1	TRBD1	many	TGCAGCGCCGGGACAGCGGGCTATGGCTACACCTTC	CSAGTAGYGYTF
TRBJ2-1	TRBV6-2/TRBV6-3	TRBD2	.	TGTGCCAGCAGGACACTGCGGGGGGGAGGCTACAATGAGCAGTTCTTC	CASRTLRGGGYNEQFF
TRBJ1-2	TRBV3-1	TRBD1	.	TGTGCCAGCAGCCAAGGCGGAAGCAGGGGGCACTATGGCTACACCTTC	CASSQGGSRGHYGYTF
TRBJ2-3	TRBV15	.	few	TGTGCCACCAGCAGAGATTTCTCCCCCGCAGATACGCAGTATTTT	CATSRDFSPADTQYF
TRBJ2-3	TRBV4-1	.	.	TGCGCCAGCAGCCAGTACTGGGGGGTGGATACGCAGTATTTT	CASSQYWGVDTQYF
TRBJ2-7	TRBV13	TRBD1	once	TGTGCCAGCAGCTCCACCCTGGACAGGCTGGGAGACTCCTACAATGAGCAGTACTTC	CASSSTLDRLGDSYNEQYF
TRBJ2-7	TRBV3-1	.	.	TGTGCCAGCAGCCAAGTCCCGGGAGAGGGGTACGAGCAGTACTTC	CASSQVPGEGYEQYF
TRBJ2-1	TRBV27	.	.	TGTGCCAGCAGTTTATCGGGGGAGAATGAGCAGTTCTTC	CASSLSGENEQFF
TRBJ2-7	TRBV15	TRBD1	.	TGTGCCACCAGCAGAGATAGGGACAGCTCCTACGAGCAGTACTTC	CATSRDRDSSYEQYF
TRBJ1-2	TRBV12-3/TRBV12-4	.	few	TGTGCCAGCAGTCCAAGTAGCTATGGCTACACCTTC	CASSPSSYGYTF
TRBJ2-3	TRBV28	TRBD2	many	TGTGCCAGCAGTTTAACAGCGGGAGCAGATACGCAGTATTTT	CASSLTAGADTQYF
TRBJ1-1	TRBV9	TRBD1	few	TGTGCCAGCAGCCGACGGACAGGGGACACTGAAGCTTTCTTT	CASSRRTGDTEAFF
TRBJ2-7	TRBV12-3/TRBV12-4	.	many	TGTGCCAGCAGTCCCCGGAGCGAGCAGTACTTC	CASSPRSEQYF
TRBJ2-1	TRBV21-1	.	.	TGTGCCAGCAGCAAAAGCGGGAGGGCCCACAATGAGCAGTTCTTC	CASSKSGRAHNEQFF
TRBJ2-5	TRBV10-3	TRBD2	few	TGTGCCATCAGTAGGGGTAGCGGGAAAAATGATGAGCAGTACTTC	CAISRGSGKNDEQYF
TRBJ1-4	TRBV12-3/TRBV12-4	.	.	TGTGCCAGCAGTTTAATAGCGGACCTAAATGAAAAACTGTTTTTT	CASSLIADLNEKLFF
TRBJ2-3	TRBV18	.	.	TGTGCCAGCTCACCCCCTATGGCGGATGGGGATACGCAGTATTTT	CASSPPMADGDTQYF
TRBJ2-3	TRBV10-3	TRBD2	.	TGTGCCATCAGTGCGGGACTAGCGGGGGGGCAGGGAGATACGCAGTATTTT	CAISAGLAGGQGDTQYF
TRBJ1-1	TRBV29-1	.	few	TGCAGCGTCCAAGGCGCAGCACGGAACACTGAAGCTTTCTTT	CSVQGAARNTEAFF
TRBJ2-1	TRBV25-1	TRBD2	few	TGTGCCAGCAGTGACGGGACTAGCAATGAGCAGTTCTTC	CASSDGTSNEQFF
TRBJ2-7	TRBV2	TRBD2	.	TGTGCCAGCAGTGAGTTGTCTGGCGGGGGGCTCTCAACATACGAGCAGTACTTC	CASSELSGGGLSTYEQYF
TRBJ2-3	TRBV29-1	.	many	TGCAGCGTTGAAGTGTTCCGCACAGATACGCAGTATTTT	CSVEVFRTDTQYF
TRBJ2-3	TRBV4-1	.	few	TGCGCCAGCAGCCGAGCGCGGGACAGTAGCACAGATACGCAGTATTTT	CASSRARDSSTDTQYF
TRBJ2-6	TRBV29-1	.	many	TGCAGCGTTGTTGGGACCTCTGGGGCCAACGTCCTGACTTTC	CSVVGTSGANVLTF
TRBJ2-7	TRBV10-3	TRBD2	few	TGTGCCACAGGTAGCGGGCGGGACTACGAGCAGTACTTC	CATGSGRDYEQYF
TRBJ1-3	TRBV12-3/TRBV12-4	.	.	TGTGCCAGCAGTTTGCGAGAGGGGGGAAACACCATATATTTT	CASSLREGGNTIYF
TRBJ1-5	TRBV5-1	.	.	TGCGCCAGCAGCTTGGGGGAGGGGGATCAGCCCCAGCATTTT	CASSLGEGDQPQHF
TRBJ2-7	TRBV5-1	TRBD1	.	TGCGCCAACAGCTTCGGACAGGGGGCGTCCTACGAGCAGTACTTC	CANSFGQGASYEQYF
TRBJ1-2	TRBV28	TRBD1	.	TGTGCCAGCAGCCAACGCAGGGGGACTAACTATGGCTACACCTTC	CASSQRRGTNYGYTF
TRBJ2-7	TRBV6-1	.	.	TGTGCCAGCAGTGAAGCGATGGGAAGGTACGAGCAGTACTTC	CASSEAMGRYEQYF
TRBJ1-1	TRBV15	TRBD1	.	TGTGCCACCAGCAAAGACAGGGCTGGTGAAGCTTTCTTT	CATSKDRAGEAFF
TRBJ2-5	TRBV5-1	TRBD1	.	TGCGCCAGCAGACCAACGAGAGGGACAGGGACGTGGGAGCAGTACTTC	CASRPTRGTGTWEQYF
TRBJ2-4	TRBV12-3/TRBV12-4	.	.	TGTGCCAGCAGCCCCTGGGTGTCTGACATTCAGTACTTC	CASSPWVSDIQYF
TRBJ2-3	TRBV20-1	TRBD2	.	TGCAGTGCTTCTCATTTCGGGACTAGCGGGAGGGTCCACGGTACGCAGTATTTT	CSASHFGTSGRVHGTQYF
TRBJ2-3	TRBV21-1	.	.	TGTGCCAGCAGCAAAGGATCCCATTGGTTTGAAGATACGCAGTATTTT	CASSKGSHWFEDTQYF
TRBJ1-2	TRBV27	.	.	TGTGCCAGCAGTCCCTCCGCGGGCTATGGCTACACCTTC	CASSPSAGYGYTF
TRBJ1-5	TRBV15	.	.	TGTGCCACCAGCAGAGATATCGTTTCGCCCCAGCATTTT	CATSRDIVSPQHF
TRBJ2-2	TRBV20-1	TRBD1	.	TGCAGTGCCTATAACAGGGGGCTAGGCACCGGGGAGCTGTTTTTT	CSAYNRGLGTGELFF
TRBJ2-3	TRBV11-2	.	.	TGTGCCAGCAGCGGCGCGAGTAGCACAGATACGCAGTATTTT	CASSGASSTDTQYF
TRBJ1-1	TRBV12-3/TRBV12-4	.	.	TGTGCCAGTCGACCGGGGATCACTGAAGCTTTCTTT	CASRPGITEAFF
TRBJ2-5	TRBV28	TRBD2	few	TGTGCCAGCAGTTTATGGGGACTAGCGGGCGGGAAGACCCAGTACTTC	CASSLWGLAGGKTQYF
TRBJ1-2	TRBV4-1	.	.	TGCGCCAGCAGCCAACCCGGGGAGGGTGGCTACACCTTC	CASSQPGEGGYTF
TRBJ2-3	TRBV10-3	TRBD1	.	TGTGCCATCACCGATCCCCGACAGGGCCCAGATACGCAGTATTTT	CAITDPRQGPDTQYF
TRBJ1-1	TRBV6-2/TRBV6-3	.	once	TGTGCCAGCAGTTTTTGGACCGAAGCTTTCTTT	CASSFWTEAFF
TRBJ2-3	TRBV11-1	.	once	TGTGCCAGCAGCCCAAATCCTCCCCTCACAGATACGCAGTATTTT	CASSPNPPLTDTQYF
TRBJ2-3	TRBV3-1	.	.	TGTGCCAGCAGCCAAGGACCCACGAGGGGAGATACGCAGTATTTT	CASSQGPTRGDTQYF
TRBJ2-7	TRBV6-5	TRBD2	few	TGTGCCAGCAGTTACTCGGGGACTACCCCCGGGAACGAGCAGTACTTC	CASSYSGTTPGNEQYF
TRBJ1-3	TRBV20-1	.	.	TGCAGTGCCTGGCCGGTGCTCTCTGGAAACACCATATATTTT	CSAWPVLSGNTIYF
TRBJ2-7	TRBV20-1	TRBD1	.	TGCAGTGCTAGAGGAATAGGGGGCTTCGACGAGCAGTACTTC	CSARGIGGFDEQYF
TRBJ2-1	TRBV6-2/TRBV6-3	.	once	TGTGCCAGCAGTTACTCGCAGGGCGTCGCCTACACTGAGCAGTTCTTC	CASSYSQGVAYTEQFF
TRBJ2-7	TRBV15	TRBD2	.	TGTGCCACCAGCAGAGATTCGGCTAGCGGGACTGGCAATGAGCAGTACTTC	CATSRDSASGTGNEQYF